This is a list of T cell receptor beta chains from one sample in a study of PD-1 blockade in classical Hodgkin lymphoma. The table came from immunoSEQ multiplex PCR; TCRdb's copy has only in-frame clones and leaves some out. The table lists around 66,000 clones, roughly two thirds of them singletons, with roughly 9% in the top ten. Specimen: peripheral blood mononuclear cells (PBMCs), collected before the second cycle of nivolumab. The receptors originated from a human donor with classical Hodgkin lymphoma. The CDR3 runs from the conserved cysteine through the conserved F or W. A D gene is named only where the DNA matches it firmly. Size tells how often a clone was seen (once, few, many) or the class of an expanded clone, and some rows leave it out.

j_gene	v_gene	d_gene	abundance	CDR3aa
TRBJ2-1	TRBV2	NA	few	CASSEAEAGETYNEQFF
TRBJ2-7	TRBV5-6	TRBD1	NA	CASSLMRGQGKAYEQYF
TRBJ2-2	TRBV4-1	NA	NA	CASSQIFRAGESTGELFF
TRBJ2-1	TRBV29-1	TRBD2	NA	CSVPSNGLAGVNEQFF
TRBJ1-1	TRBV5-1	NA	few	CASSLVPGAEAFF
TRBJ2-2	TRBV7-9	NA	NA	CASRQGSTGELFF
TRBJ1-2	TRBV5-1	NA	NA	CASSPHQEGYGYTF
TRBJ1-5	TRBV5-1	TRBD1	NA	CASSLGVQGEGQPQHF
TRBJ1-5	TRBV7-2	NA	once	CASSWGQAQPQHF
TRBJ2-1	TRBV4-2	TRBD2	medium-sized	CASSPAGGSYNEQFF
TRBJ1-2	TRBV7-3	NA	once	CASSLPQGAGYTF
TRBJ1-3	TRBV27	NA	NA	CASSLAGTGNTIYF
TRBJ1-1	TRBV2	NA	once	CASSRVRTEAFF
TRBJ1-1	TRBV5-4	NA	NA	CASSFTQNTEAFF
TRBJ1-1	TRBV13	NA	few	CASTSMVDTEAFF
TRBJ1-3	TRBV27	NA	NA	CASRGASGNTIYF
TRBJ2-7	TRBV15	TRBD1	NA	CATSREQGSPGEQYF
TRBJ1-2	TRBV19	NA	NA	CASSMSGAYGYTF
TRBJ2-7	TRBV6-5	NA	NA	CASSYSISLEQYF
TRBJ2-2	TRBV10-2	TRBD1	NA	CASGETGVDTGELFF
TRBJ1-1	TRBV11-3	NA	few	CASSLDSRRGTEAFF
TRBJ1-4	TRBV30	NA	NA	CAWNGQSNEKLFF
TRBJ1-2	TRBV30	NA	NA	CAWSVLQTDF
TRBJ1-4	TRBV9	NA	once	CASSAFHGAPANEKLFF
TRBJ1-5	TRBV29-1	NA	few	CSVQQGLDQPQHF